These T cell receptor beta chains were read from a single sample in a study of blood T cells in healthy people across ages. TCRdb reanalysed the 5' RACE reads using MiXCR and keeps one entry per CDR3 protein. The sample has some 1.1 million distinct CDR3 sequences; under 40% are singletons. Input material: blood. The receptors derive from a man between 18 and 35 years old in good health. Both conserved end residues are part of each CDR3. A D gene is named only where the DNA matches it firmly. Clone size, where shown, is once, few, many, or a class for clones that have expanded.

clone_size j_call v_call d_call cdr3_nt cdr3_aa
once TRBJ2-5 TRBV6-1 NA TGTGCCAGCAGTCCAGAGGGGGGGGAGACCCAGTACTTC CASSPEGGETQYF
NA TRBJ1-1 TRBV10-3 NA TGTGCCATCGGTGAGGGCAGGGAGGCGAACACTGAAGCTTTCTTT CAIGEGREANTEAFF
NA TRBJ1-5 TRBV20-1 NA TGCAGTGCTATAATGAAGTTCGATCAGCCCCAGCATTTT CSAIMKFDQPQHF
NA TRBJ2-3 TRBV28 NA TGTGCCAGCAGTACGAGGCTCAGCACAGATACGCAGTATTTT CASSTRLSTDTQYF
NA TRBJ1-2 TRBV6-6 TRBD1 TGTGCCAGCAGTCCATCTGACAGGGGGCATTATGGCTACACCTTC CASSPSDRGHYGYTF
NA TRBJ1-1 TRBV7-2 NA TGTGCCAGCAGCCACCTGACCCAGAGGGCTGAAGCTTTCTTT CASSHLTQRAEAFF
NA TRBJ2-5 TRBV12-3/TRBV12-4 NA TGTGCAACATCCAGAATCCAAGAGACCCAGTACTTC CATSRIQETQYF
many TRBJ1-2 TRBV15 NA TGTGCCACCTTTACAGTTAGCTATGGCTACACCTTC CATFTVSYGYTF
NA TRBJ2-3 TRBV12-3/TRBV12-4 TRBD2 TGTGCCAGCAGTCGCCTTAGCGGGGGGCCCACAGATACGCAGTATTTT CASSRLSGGPTDTQYF
NA TRBJ2-3 TRBV6-5 TRBD2 TGTGCCGGCAGTTACAACAGCGGGAATACGCAGTATTTT CAGSYNSGNTQYF
NA TRBJ2-3 TRBV4-2 NA TGTGCCAGCAGCCAAGAAGAAGGACGTCAGAGGTTATATACGCAGTATTTT CASSQEEGRQRLYTQYF
many TRBJ1-2 TRBV10-3 NA TGTGCCATCAAACAGAACTATGGCTACACCTTC CAIKQNYGYTF
NA TRBJ1-6 TRBV13 NA TGTGCCAGCAGCCCCGCGCTCAGGGATTCACCCCTCCACTTT CASSPALRDSPLHF
once TRBJ2-1 TRBV7-9 TRBD1 TGTGCCAGCATTACAGGGACAGGATTAAACAATGAGCAGTTCTTC CASITGTGLNNEQFF
NA TRBJ2-7 TRBV4-3 NA TGCGCCAGCAGCCAAGAGACGTTGAGCTCCTACGAGCAGTACTTC CASSQETLSSYEQYF
NA TRBJ2-3 TRBV18 NA TGTGCCAGCTCACCGTCAGGGGAGAGCACAGATACGCAGTATTTT CASSPSGESTDTQYF
NA TRBJ1-1 TRBV3-1 NA TGTGCCAGCAGCCAACTACACCTAGGCACTGAAGCTTTCTTT CASSQLHLGTEAFF
many TRBJ1-6 TRBV7-6 NA TGTGCCAGCAGCCGCGACAGTAGCTCCTATAATTCACCCCTCCACTTT CASSRDSSSYNSPLHF
NA TRBJ2-1 TRBV20-1 NA TGCAGTGCTAGAGATCTTTTGGGGGAAAGTCTTCACAATGAGCAGTTCTTC CSARDLLGESLHNEQFF
NA TRBJ1-6 TRBV28 NA TGTGCCAGCAGAAAATACGGGGTACAGGGACTCAATTCACCCCTCCACTTT CASRKYGVQGLNSPLHF
NA TRBJ2-7 TRBV4-3 NA TGCGCCAGCAGCCAAGGGTCCAGGAGCTCCTACGAGCAGTACTTC CASSQGSRSSYEQYF
NA TRBJ1-1 TRBV5-5 NA TGTGCCAGCAGCTTCTCGCAGGCTTGGATGAACACTGAAGCTTTCTTT CASSFSQAWMNTEAFF
NA TRBJ2-5 TRBV7-2 NA TGTGCCAGCAGCGGCAAGAGAACCCAGTACTTC CASSGKRTQYF
many TRBJ1-1 TRBV12-3/TRBV12-4 NA TGTGCCAGCAGCGCTACAGGGCCCAACACTGAAGCTTTCTTT CASSATGPNTEAFF
NA TRBJ1-1 TRBV12-3/TRBV12-4 TRBD1 TGTGCCAGCAGCTACAGGGGGCAGGGCACTGAAGCTTTCTTT CASSYRGQGTEAFF
NA TRBJ2-5 TRBV14 NA TGTGCCAGCAGCCGACGGACAGCAAACCTTTACCAAGAGACCCAGTACTTC CASSRRTANLYQETQYF
NA TRBJ1-2 TRBV12-3/TRBV12-4 NA TGTGCCAGCGGACGTCGGTATGGCTACACCTTC CASGRRYGYTF
NA TRBJ1-6 TRBV10-3 NA TGTGCCACCAATTATCAAGGCTCACCCCTCCACTTT CATNYQGSPLHF
NA TRBJ2-1 TRBV7-2 TRBD2 TGTGCCAGCAGCTTAGGGGGACTAGACATCAATGAGCAGTTCTTC CASSLGGLDINEQFF
NA TRBJ1-4 TRBV5-1 NA TGTGCCAGCGGCTTGGCCAGGGGTGCAACTAATGAAAAACTGTTTTTT CASGLARGATNEKLFF
few TRBJ2-3 TRBV5-1 TRBD2 TGCGCCAGCAGCTGGTCGGCGGGGGGGACAGATACGCAGTATTTT CASSWSAGGTDTQYF
NA TRBJ2-1 TRBV5-1 NA TGCGCCAGCAGCTTGTGGTCGGCCGAGGCCTACAATGAGCAGTTCTTC CASSLWSAEAYNEQFF
NA TRBJ2-5 TRBV2 NA TGTGCCAGCAGTGAAGGGGGTAGGCAGACCCAGTACTTC CASSEGGRQTQYF
few TRBJ1-2 TRBV7-2 TRBD1 TGTGCCAGCGCGGGGACAGGGGGCGTCTATGGCTACACCTTC CASAGTGGVYGYTF
NA TRBJ1-4 TRBV7-6 NA TGTGCCAGCAGCCCCCTGGGGGACACCGAAAAACTGTTTTTT CASSPLGDTEKLFF
NA TRBJ1-2 TRBV10-3 NA TGTGCCATCAGTGAGCTCTCCGGGGCTAACTATGGCTACACCTTC CAISELSGANYGYTF
few TRBJ2-1 TRBV2 TRBD2 TGTGCCAGCAGTGGAAAGACACTAGCGGGGTACGAGCAGTTCTTC CASSGKTLAGYEQFF
NA TRBJ2-1 TRBV24-1 TRBD2 TGTGCCACCAGCGGACTAGCGGGGGAGCAGTTCTTC CATSGLAGEQFF
many TRBJ1-2 TRBV4-1 NA TGCGCCAGCAGCCAAGTCAGGGGTAACTATGGCTACACCTTC CASSQVRGNYGYTF
few TRBJ2-7 TRBV5-5 TRBD1 TGTGCCAGCAGCTTGGCAGGGGGCGAATCCTACGAGCAGTACTTC CASSLAGGESYEQYF
few TRBJ2-5 TRBV20-1 NA TGCAGTGCGCATTTCAGGGGCCAAGAGACCCAGTACTTC CSAHFRGQETQYF
NA TRBJ2-6 TRBV14 NA TGTGCCAGCAGCCTCCTTTTCCCGGTATCTGGGGCCAACGTCCTGACTTTC CASSLLFPVSGANVLTF